This T cell receptor beta chain was sequenced for a study of shared T cell receptors in the human thymus. Measured with immunoSEQ multiplex PCR; TCRdb has only the in-frame clones, and not every one. In the table there are some 700,000 clones, 70% to 90% of which are singletons. This sample was shared with a second study, whose subject was human thymus T cells. As that report states: Donors were healthy Finnish babies undergoing corrective operations for congenital heart defects. Resections were taken during corrective heart surgery, and the thymus tissue came from these. Repertoires from thymus and blood appeared to show biased V and J gene usage. Unrelated individuals reportedly shared highly overlapping thymic TCR repertoires.

The sequencing input was thymocytes. The receptor was derived from a girl less than two years old with a congenital heart defect.

CDR3 bases: TGTGCCAGCAGTCGGCGCCCGGGGATCGATAGCAATCAGCCCCAGCATTTT. This translates into CASSRRPGIDSNQPQHF. The chain combines TRBV27 with TRBJ1-5; the D is unclear. The CDR3 totals 17 residues. CDR1 is MNHEY, CDR2 SMNVEV, per germline (reference sequence). The V end was cut by 5 bases, the J end by 0 bases, with 17 bases between.